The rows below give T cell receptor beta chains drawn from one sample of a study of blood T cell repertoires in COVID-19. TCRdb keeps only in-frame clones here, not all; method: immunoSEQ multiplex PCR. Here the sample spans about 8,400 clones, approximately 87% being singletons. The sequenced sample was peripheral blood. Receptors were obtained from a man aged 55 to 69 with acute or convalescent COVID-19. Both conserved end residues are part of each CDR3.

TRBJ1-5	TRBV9	CASSLQGQDNQPQHF
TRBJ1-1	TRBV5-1	CASSPPGGRTEAFF
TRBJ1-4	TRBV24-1	CATSDGGQGGEKLFF
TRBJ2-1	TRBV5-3	CARSSTQEEQFF
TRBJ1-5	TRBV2	CASRERTGSNQPQHF
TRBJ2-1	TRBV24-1	CATSDDAGDSNEQFF
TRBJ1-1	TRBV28	CASRRDRITEAFF
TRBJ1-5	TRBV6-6	CASRPQGKLTQPQHF
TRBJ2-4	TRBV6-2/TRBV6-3	CASSTGYIQYF
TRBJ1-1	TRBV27	CASSFGSQGTEAFF
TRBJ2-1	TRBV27	CASSFSGQGSEQFF
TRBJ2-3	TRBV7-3	CASSLNYIDTQYF
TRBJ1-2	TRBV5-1	CASSPYRGPDYGYTF
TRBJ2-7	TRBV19	CASSFGGKSYEQYF
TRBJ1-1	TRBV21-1	CASRINRDSMNPEAFF
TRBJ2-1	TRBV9	CASSKRGDAGGGNEQFF
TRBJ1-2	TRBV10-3	CAISEAGLYGYTF
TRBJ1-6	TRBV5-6	CASSLVLGGLRDSPLHF
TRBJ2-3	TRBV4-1	CASSQAKQGPSTDTQYF
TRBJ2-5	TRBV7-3	CASRPTGSGGETQYF
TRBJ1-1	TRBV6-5	CASSYRGGTEAFF
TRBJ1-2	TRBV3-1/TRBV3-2	CASSQFIGGGGYTF
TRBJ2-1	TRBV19	CASSMMRGTSARNEQFF
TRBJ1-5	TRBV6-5	CASSSDRFQPQHF
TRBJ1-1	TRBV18	CASSPRFRGTNTEAFF
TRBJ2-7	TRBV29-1	CSVVQTYEQYF
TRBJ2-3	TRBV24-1	CATSDSRLAGGTDTQYF
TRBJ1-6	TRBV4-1	CASSQVGTGNNSPLHF
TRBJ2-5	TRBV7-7	CASSGGHQETQYF
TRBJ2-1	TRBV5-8	CASSLGTSGSREQFF
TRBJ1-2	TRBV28	CASSPGVGQGYGYTF
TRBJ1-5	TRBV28	CASSFQATGFNQPQHF
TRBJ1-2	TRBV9	CASSVGSGSSGYTF
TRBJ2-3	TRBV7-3	CASSLQGFIGTDTQYF
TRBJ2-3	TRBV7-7	CASSLTTGGPDTQYF
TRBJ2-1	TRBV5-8	CASSSGQPIYNEQFF
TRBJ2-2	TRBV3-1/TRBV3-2	CASSQVGVTGELFF
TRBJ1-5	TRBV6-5	CASSHGQNQPQHF
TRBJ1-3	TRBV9	CASSRTGAGNTIYF
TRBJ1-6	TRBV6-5	CASRGQPFSPLHF
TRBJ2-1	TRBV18	CASSPPVARPFF
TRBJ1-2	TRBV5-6	CASSLGVRTSDYGYTF
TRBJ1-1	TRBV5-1	CASSLEGQNTEAFF
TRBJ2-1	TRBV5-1	CASTSAAGGYNEQFF
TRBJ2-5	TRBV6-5	CASTETGTMETQYF
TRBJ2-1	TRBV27	CASSTLAGSYNEQFF
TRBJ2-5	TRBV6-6	CASSYSIDSRRETQYF
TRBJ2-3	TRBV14	CASSPLAGERLGGDTQYF
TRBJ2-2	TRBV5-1	CASSLRDSNTGELFF